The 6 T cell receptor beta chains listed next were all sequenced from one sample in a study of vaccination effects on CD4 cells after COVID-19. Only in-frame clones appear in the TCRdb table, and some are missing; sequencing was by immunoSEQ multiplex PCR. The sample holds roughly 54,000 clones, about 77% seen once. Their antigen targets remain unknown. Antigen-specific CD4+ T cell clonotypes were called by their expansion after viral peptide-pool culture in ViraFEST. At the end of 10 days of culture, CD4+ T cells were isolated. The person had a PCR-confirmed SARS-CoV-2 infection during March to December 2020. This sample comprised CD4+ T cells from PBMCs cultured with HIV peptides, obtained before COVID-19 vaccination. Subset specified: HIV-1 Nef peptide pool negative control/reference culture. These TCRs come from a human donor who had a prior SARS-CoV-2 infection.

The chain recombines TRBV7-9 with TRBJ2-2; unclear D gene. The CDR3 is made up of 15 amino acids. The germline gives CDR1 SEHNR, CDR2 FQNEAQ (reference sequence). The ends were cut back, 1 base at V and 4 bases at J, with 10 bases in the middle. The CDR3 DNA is TGTGCCAGCAGCTTAGTGGGCCAGGTCACCGGGGAGCTGTTTTTT. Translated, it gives CASSLVGQVTGELFF.

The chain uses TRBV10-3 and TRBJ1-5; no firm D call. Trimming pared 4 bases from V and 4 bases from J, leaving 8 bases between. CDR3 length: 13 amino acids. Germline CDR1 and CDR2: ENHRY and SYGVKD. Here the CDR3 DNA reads TGTGCCATCAGTGGGGCTGGGAATCAGCCCCAGCATTTT. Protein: CAISGAGNQPQHF.

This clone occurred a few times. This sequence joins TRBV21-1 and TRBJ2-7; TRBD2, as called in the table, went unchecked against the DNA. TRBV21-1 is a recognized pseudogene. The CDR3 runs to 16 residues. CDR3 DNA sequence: TGTGCCAGCAGCTGCGGACTAGCGGGATCCCCCTACGAGCAGTACTTC. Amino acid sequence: CASSCGLAGSPYEQYF.

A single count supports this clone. CDR3 nucleotides: TGTGCCAGCAGCAGGGGACAGGCCGACTATGGCTACACCTTC. As protein: CASSRGQADYGYTF. The rearrangement uses TRBV25-1 and TRBJ1-2, with TRBD1 matching 8 bases. J gave up 3 bases and V 6 bases, and 6 bases lay outside the gene matches. Germline V lookup: CDR1 MGHDK, CDR2 SYGVNS. This CDR3 is built from 14 residues.

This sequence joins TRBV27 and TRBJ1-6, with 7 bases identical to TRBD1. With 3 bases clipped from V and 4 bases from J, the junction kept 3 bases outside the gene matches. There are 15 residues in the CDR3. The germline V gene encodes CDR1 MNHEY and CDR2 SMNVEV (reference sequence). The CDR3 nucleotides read TGTGCCAGCAGTTTGTTACAGGGGTATAATTCACCCCTCCACTTT. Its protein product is CASSLLQGYNSPLHF.

CDR3 amino acids: CASSSSVGAADGYTF. DNA for the CDR3: TGTGCCAGCAGCAGTTCGGTGGGGGCGGCCGATGGCTACACCTTC. This chain links TRBV6-5 with TRBJ1-2, with TRBD1 as a possible D gene (6 bases). This CDR3 comprises 15 residues. V lost 6 bases and J lost 6, with 20 bases in between. Germline-derived CDR1 and CDR2 are MNHEY and SVGAGI.